Sequencing of this T cell receptor beta chain was carried out in a study of naive and memory T cell subsets. Both TRBC1 and TRBC2 were covered by a beta constant-region primer of two equimolar oligonucleotides. Nested alpha and beta constant-region primers with the SP2 primer drove four PCR rounds on ligated cDNA. TCRdb re-called the UMI-ligation and nested PCR reads through MiXCR, storing one row per CDR3 protein. The sample has around 160,000 distinct CDR3 sequences; 15% to 20% are singletons. This clonotype was detected a few times. This CDR3 comprises 17 residues. In germline, CDR1 is MNHEY, CDR2 SVGEGT. Losses at the gene ends were 4 bases for V and 8 bases for J; bases not matched to a gene: 14.

The chain has TRBV6-2 or TRBV6-3 and TRBJ2-1; 10 bases align to TRBD2. The sequence was obtained from a human donor in good health. Sequenced sample: naive CD4+ T cells from blood. The CDR3 coding sequence is TGTGCCAGCAGTTCCGCGGTTCTAGCGGGAGTGAACGATGAGCAGTTCTTC. This gives the protein CASSSAVLAGVNDEQFF.